The clone carrying this T cell receptor beta chain was observed once. As handled by the study authors: It was from reference gene primer amplification that nucleated cell counts were estimated. The assay was immunoSEQ multiplex PCR, and TCRdb's table has in-frame clones only and misses some. The V and J calls and clone size were taken over from that table, and D and trimming were inferred from the DNA. The data contain fewer than 350,000 clones, around 87% of them seen just once; the ten biggest clones take up 1.7%. This entry belongs to a study of blood T cell repertoires in COVID-19. Whole-study context: Nucleic acid was either cDNA or gDNA, and it came from T cells, B-cell-depleted T cells, or PBMCs.

Trimming cost V 5 bases and J 0 bases; bases outside gene matches: 7. This CDR3 spans 16 amino acids. Germline assignment: CDR1 SGHRS and CDR2 YFSETQ. Participant ages covered roughly 18 to 89 years across about two dozen US areas. This TCR came from a woman aged 18-29 years with acute COVID-19. The sequenced sample consisted of PBMCs or T cells enriched from blood (not recorded which). This chain uses TRBV5-1 with TRBJ1-4; 7 nucleotides line up with TRBD1. CDR3 bases: TGCGCCAGCAGTCGACAGGGCCCCTCAACTAATGAAAAACTGTTTTTT. Translated, it gives CASSRQGPSTNEKLFF.